The 12 T cell receptor beta chains in this list originate from one sample, sequenced in a study of T cell responses to AZD1222 COVID-19 vaccine. TCRdb keeps only in-frame clones here, not all; method: immunoSEQ multiplex PCR. This sample carries some 120,000 clones, 75% to 90% of them seen once, and the ten largest clones take 8.5% to 14%. The sequencing used peripheral blood, collected on day 0 of MenACWY control vaccination. These TCRs come from an adult in good health.

This sequence joins TRBV11-3 and TRBJ1-1; D not certain. V gave up 5 bases and J gave up 11 bases, with 12 bases separating them. In germline, CDR1 is SGHNT, CDR2 YENEEA. This CDR3 has 11 residues. The CDR3 sequence: CASSVDSRAFF. DNA of the CDR3: TGTGCCAGCAGCGTGGACTCCAGGGCTTTCTTT.

The chain joins TRBV9 to TRBJ2-7; TRBD2 matches at 12 bases. The CDR3 consists of 15 residues. The germline gives CDR1 SGDLS, CDR2 YYNGEE. The V and J ends lost 3 bases and 5 bases, in that order; junction bases with no gene match: 6. CDR3 protein: CASSATSGSYHEQYF. The DNA of the CDR3 is TGTGCCAGCAGCGCGACTAGCGGGAGCTACCACGAGCAGTACTTC.

V usage is TRBV10-3 and J usage is TRBJ2-3; 8 bases agree with TRBD2. The CDR3 sequence is 19 residues long. V lost 6 bases and J lost 1; bases outside the gene matches: 18. CDR1 ENHRY and CDR2 SYGVKD come from the germline V gene. CDR3 coding DNA: TGTGCCATCAGGGGGGACCCGGTCGTTGGGACTAGTGGCACAGATACGCAGTATTTT. This sequence encodes CAIRGDPVVGTSGTDTQYF.

The genes are TRBV5-4 and TRBJ1-1, with D tentatively TRBD1 (5 bases). From germline, CDR1 is SGHNT and CDR2 YYREEE (reference sequence). Between the trimmed V and J ends, which lost 0 bases and 4 bases, there was a span of 13 bases. The CDR3 spans 15 residues. In nucleotides, the CDR3 is TGTGCCAGCAGCTTGGTCACTGGGAGGGGCACTGAAGCTTTCTTT. Its translation: CASSLVTGRGTEAFF.

The chain combines TRBV5-1 with TRBJ1-5; unclear D gene. From germline, CDR1 is SGHRS and CDR2 YFSETQ. V was pared by 0 bases and J by 1 base, with 5 bases between. This CDR3 region has 14 residues. The CDR3 region has the DNA TGCGCCAGCAGCTTGGAAACCAGCAATCAGCCCCAGCATTTT. Translating gives CASSLETSNQPQHF.

The count of this clone is one. J is TRBJ2-1 and V is TRBV7-3; TRBD1 is a possible D gene (7 bases). Germline V gene lookup returns CDR1 SGHTA and CDR2 FQGTGA. V lost 7 bases and J lost 8, with 18 bases in between. The CDR3 totals 14 residues. As DNA, the CDR3 is TGTGCCAGCACCCCTTCGGAGGGGGCCCATGAGCAGTTCTTC. Translation: CASTPSEGAHEQFF. Full variable domain (outside the CDR3, taken from reference TRBV7-3 and TRBJ2-1): GAGVSQTPSNKVTEKGKYVELRCDPISGHTALYWYRQSLGQGPEFLIYFQGTGAADDSGLPNDRFFAVRPEGSVSTLKIQRTERGDSAVYLCASTPSEGAHEQFFGPGTRLTVL.

In nucleotides, the CDR3 is TGTGCCAGTAGTGGAGGGTGGGGGCAGTATTTT. It codes for CASSGGWGQYF. This chain links TRBV19 with TRBJ2-3; D possibly corresponds to TRBD2 (6 bases). The CDR3 consists of 11 residues. Between the trimmed V and J ends, which lost 5 bases and 11 bases, there was a span of 11 bases. Germline V gene sequence: CDR1 LNHDA, CDR2 SQIVND (reference sequence).

The gene calls are TRBV9 and TRBJ1-1; no reliable D call. CDR3 length equals 14 residues. V lost 0 bases to trimming and J lost 4 bases, with 10 bases between them. Germline CDR1 is SGDLS and CDR2 is YYNGEE. The CDR3 nucleotides are TGTGCCAGCAGCGTAGCGGCGTGGGGCACTGAAGCTTTCTTT. Translation: CASSVAAWGTEAFF.

The chain joins TRBV9 to TRBJ2-7; 8 bases fit TRBD1. The ends lost 1 base at V and 3 bases at J; junction bases unmatched: 9. The CDR3 sequence is 16 residues long. Germline loops: CDR1 SGDLS, CDR2 YYNGEE. The CDR3 sequence is CASSVSPGGGGYEQYF. The CDR3 coding sequence is TGTGCCAGCAGCGTATCCCCAGGGGGCGGAGGCTACGAGCAGTACTTC. Looking up the rest from reference TRBV9 and TRBJ2-7 gives the full variable domain: DSGVTQTPKHLITATGQRVTLRCSPRSGDLSVYWYQQSLDQGLQFLIQYYNGEERAKGNILERFSAQQFPDLHSELNLSSLELGDSALYFCASSVSPGGGGYEQYFGPGTRLTVT.

The sample holds one count of this clone. The chain uses TRBV3-1 (or the pseudogene TRBV3-2) and TRBJ1-2; unclear D gene. CDR3 length: 17 residues. CDR1 and CDR2 from the germline V gene are LGHDT and YNNKEL (reference sequence). Deletions cut 1 base from V and 4 bases from J, with 19 bases between. The CDR3 region is CASSQGSSRSAGYGYTF. The DNA of the CDR3 is TGTGCCAGCAGCCAAGGAAGTTCTAGGTCGGCTGGCTATGGCTACACCTTC.

The chain recombines TRBV21-1 with TRBJ2-2; TRBD2 is taken as the D call from the table, unchecked against the DNA. TRBV21-1 has pseudogene status. This CDR3 is built from 22 residues. The DNA for the CDR3 is TGTGCCAGCAGCAAAAGGGGAATCCATCATAAACTAGCGGGAGGGAACACCGGGGAGCTGTTTTTT. Encoded protein: CASSKRGIHHKLAGGNTGELFF.

The gene calls are TRBV5-4 and TRBJ1-2, with 10 bases lining up with TRBD1. V was clipped by 1 base and J by 3 bases; unmatched bases: 3. There are 15 residues in the CDR3. Germline lookup yields CDR1 SGHNT and CDR2 YYREEE (reference sequence). The CDR3 loop reads CASSLSGTGDYGYTF. The CDR3 DNA is TGTGCCAGCAGCTTGTCCGGGACAGGGGACTATGGCTACACCTTC.